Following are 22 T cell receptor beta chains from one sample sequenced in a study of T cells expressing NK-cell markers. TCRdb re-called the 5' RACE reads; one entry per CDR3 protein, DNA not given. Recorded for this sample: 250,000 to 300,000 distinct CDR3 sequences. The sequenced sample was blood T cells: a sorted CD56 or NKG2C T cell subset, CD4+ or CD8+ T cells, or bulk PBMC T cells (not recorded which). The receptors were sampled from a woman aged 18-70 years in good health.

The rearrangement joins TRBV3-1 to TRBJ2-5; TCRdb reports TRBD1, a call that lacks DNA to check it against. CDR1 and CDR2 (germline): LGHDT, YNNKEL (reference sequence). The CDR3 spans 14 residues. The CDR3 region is CASSQVGAYETQYF.

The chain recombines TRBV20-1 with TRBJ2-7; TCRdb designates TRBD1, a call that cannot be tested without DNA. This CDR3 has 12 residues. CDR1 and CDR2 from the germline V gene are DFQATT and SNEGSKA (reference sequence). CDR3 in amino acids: CSASPRVYEQYF.

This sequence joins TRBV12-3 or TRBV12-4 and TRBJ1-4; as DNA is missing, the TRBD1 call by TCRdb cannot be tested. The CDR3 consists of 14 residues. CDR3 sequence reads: CASSFRGAGEKLFF.

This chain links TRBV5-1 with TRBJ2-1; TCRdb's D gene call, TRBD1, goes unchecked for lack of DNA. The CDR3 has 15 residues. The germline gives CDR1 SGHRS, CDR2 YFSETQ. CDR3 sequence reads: CASSSLAGDHNEQFF.

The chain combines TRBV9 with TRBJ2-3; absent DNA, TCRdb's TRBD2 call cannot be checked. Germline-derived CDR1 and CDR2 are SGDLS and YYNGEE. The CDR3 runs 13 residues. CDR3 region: CASSRGVPDTQYF.

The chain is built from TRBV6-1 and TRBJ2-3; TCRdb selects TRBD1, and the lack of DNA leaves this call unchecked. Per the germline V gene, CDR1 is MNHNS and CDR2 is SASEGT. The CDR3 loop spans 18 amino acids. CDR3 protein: CASRVHPGQGSFGDTQYF.

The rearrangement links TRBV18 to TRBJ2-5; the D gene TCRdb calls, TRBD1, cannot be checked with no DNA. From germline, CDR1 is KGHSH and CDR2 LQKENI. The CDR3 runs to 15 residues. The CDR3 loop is CASSPDRGPQETQYF.

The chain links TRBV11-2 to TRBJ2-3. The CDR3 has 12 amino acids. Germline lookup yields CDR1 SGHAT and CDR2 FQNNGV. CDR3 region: CASSREWDTQYF. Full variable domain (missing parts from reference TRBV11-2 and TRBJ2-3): EAGVAQSPRYKIIEKRQSVAFWCNPISGHATLYWYQQILGQGPKLLIQFQNNGVVDDSQLPKDRFSAERLKGVDSTLKIQPAKLEDSAVYLCASSREWDTQYFGPGTRLTVL.

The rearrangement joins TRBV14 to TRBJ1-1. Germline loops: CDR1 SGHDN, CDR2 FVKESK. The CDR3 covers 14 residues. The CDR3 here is CASSQVSGYGVAFF.

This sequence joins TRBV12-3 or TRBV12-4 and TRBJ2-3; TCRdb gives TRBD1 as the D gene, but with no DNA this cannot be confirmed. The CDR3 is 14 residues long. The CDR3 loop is CASSPLARGDTQYF.

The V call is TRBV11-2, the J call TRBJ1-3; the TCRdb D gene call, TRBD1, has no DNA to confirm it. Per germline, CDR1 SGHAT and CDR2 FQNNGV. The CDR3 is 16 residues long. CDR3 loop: CASSTSLGGPGNTIYF.

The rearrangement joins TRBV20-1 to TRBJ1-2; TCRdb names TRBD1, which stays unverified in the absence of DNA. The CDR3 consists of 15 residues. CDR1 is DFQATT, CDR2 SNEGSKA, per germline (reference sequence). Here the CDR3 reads CSASDRGAANYGYTF.

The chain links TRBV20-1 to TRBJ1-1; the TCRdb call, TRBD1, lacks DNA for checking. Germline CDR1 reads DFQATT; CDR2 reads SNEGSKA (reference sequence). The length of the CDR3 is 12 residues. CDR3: CSARRGAGEAFF.

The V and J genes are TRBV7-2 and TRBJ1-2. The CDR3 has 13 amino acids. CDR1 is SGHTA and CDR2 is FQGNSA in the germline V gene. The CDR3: CASSFGSSYGYTF.

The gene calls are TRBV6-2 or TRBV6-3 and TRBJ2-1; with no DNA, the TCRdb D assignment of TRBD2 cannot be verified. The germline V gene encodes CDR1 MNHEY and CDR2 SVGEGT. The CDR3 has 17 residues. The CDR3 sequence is CASSYNTGLGSYNEQFF.

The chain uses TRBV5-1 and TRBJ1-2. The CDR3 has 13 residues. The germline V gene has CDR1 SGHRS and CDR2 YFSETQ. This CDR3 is CASSLPNNYGYTF.

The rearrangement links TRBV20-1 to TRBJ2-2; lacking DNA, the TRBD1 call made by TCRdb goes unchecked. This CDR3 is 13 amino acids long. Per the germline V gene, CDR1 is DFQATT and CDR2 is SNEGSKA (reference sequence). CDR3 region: CSARERGPGELFF.

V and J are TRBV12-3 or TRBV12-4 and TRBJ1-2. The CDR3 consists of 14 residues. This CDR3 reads CASSLRPRILGYTF.

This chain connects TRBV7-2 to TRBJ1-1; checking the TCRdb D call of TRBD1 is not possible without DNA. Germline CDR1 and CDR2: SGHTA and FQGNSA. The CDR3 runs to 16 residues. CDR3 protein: CASSLDPMTGDTEAFF. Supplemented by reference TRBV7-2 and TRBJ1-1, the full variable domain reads GAGVSQSPSNKVTEKGKDVELRCDPISGHTALYWYRQSLGQGLEFLIYFQGNSAPDKSGLPSDRFSAERTGGSVSTLTIQRTQQEDSAVYLCASSLDPMTGDTEAFFGQGTRLTVV.

CDR3 region: CASRELDNSPLHF. The chain has TRBV12-3 or TRBV12-4 and TRBJ1-6. This CDR3 is built from 13 residues.

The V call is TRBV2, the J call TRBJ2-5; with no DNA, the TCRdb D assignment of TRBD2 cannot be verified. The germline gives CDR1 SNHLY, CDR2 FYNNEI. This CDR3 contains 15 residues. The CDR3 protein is CASKGSGGPPETQYF.

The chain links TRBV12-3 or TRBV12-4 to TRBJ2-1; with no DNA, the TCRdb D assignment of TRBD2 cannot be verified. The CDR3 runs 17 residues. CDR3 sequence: CATFSLQGSGRRNEQFF.